Presented here are 14 T cell receptor beta chains from one specimen sequenced in a study of cytomegalovirus exposure and HLA in healthy donors. This PCR relied on a set of 60 Vbeta primers and 13 Jbeta primers. TCRdb's copy holds only in-frame clones and misses some; the assay was immunoSEQ multiplex PCR. In the table there are more than 85,000 clones, approximately 80% of which are singletons. Sequenced input: PBMCs. These receptors were collected from a male donor in good health and CMV-seropositive.

This chain joins TRBV6-1 and TRBJ1-2; maybe TRBD1 (5 bases). This CDR3 is built from 12 residues. Trimming pared 6 bases from V and 6 bases from J, leaving 11 bases between. Germline CDR1 reads MNHNS; CDR2 reads SASEGT. The CDR3 loop reads CASRDGQDGYTF. CDR3 DNA sequence: TGTGCCAGCAGGGACGGACAAGATGGCTACACCTTC.

For the CDR3, the DNA is TGCGCCAGCGGTAGGGACAGTCTCACCGGGGAGCTGTTTTTT. This sequence encodes CASGRDSLTGELFF. The chain joins TRBV5-1 to TRBJ2-2; 7 nucleotides line up with TRBD1. The trim removed 7 bases at V and 4 bases at J, leaving 7 bases unmatched. The CDR3 covers 14 residues. Germline V gene data show CDR1 as SGHRS and CDR2 as YFSETQ.

This chain joins TRBV5-4 and TRBJ2-7, with D hard to call. The CDR3 loop spans 14 amino acids. V shed 3 bases and J shed 1 base, with 11 bases lying between them. The germline CDR1 and CDR2 sequences are SGHNT and YYREEE (reference sequence). The CDR3 region is CASSSHRVSYEQYF. CDR3 nucleotides: TGTGCCAGCAGCTCCCACAGAGTTTCCTACGAGCAGTACTTC.

This sequence joins TRBV9 and TRBJ2-6; 9 bases map to TRBD1. J lost 0 bases, V lost 3 bases, and 1 base had no gene match. Per germline, CDR1 SGDLS and CDR2 YYNGEE. The CDR3 runs to 16 residues. CDR3 amino acids: CASSATGGSGANVLTF. CDR3 DNA: TGTGCCAGCAGCGCGACAGGGGGCTCTGGGGCCAACGTCCTGACTTTC.

This clone came up once. This CDR3 reads CASSQAPGQVSLEVTF. For the CDR3, the DNA is TGCGCCAGCAGCCAAGCCCCGGGACAGGTGTCACTAGAGGTCACCTTC. This chain connects TRBV4-3 to TRBJ1-2; 8 nucleotides line up with TRBD1. The CDR3 covers 16 residues. Trimming removed 1 base from V and 13 bases from J; junction bases left unmatched: 17. The germline V gene encodes CDR1 LGHNA and CDR2 YSLEER.

J is TRBJ1-1 and V is TRBV5-8; perhaps TRBD1 as D (6 bases). Germline lookup yields CDR1 SGHTS and CDR2 YDEGEE. The ends were cut back, 0 bases at V and 4 bases at J, with 7 bases in the middle. This CDR3 is built from 13 residues. The CDR3 reads CASSLGGGTEAFF. CDR3 in DNA: TGTGCCAGCAGCTTGGGAGGGGGCACTGAAGCTTTCTTT. Full variable domain (rest looked up from reference TRBV5-8 and TRBJ1-1): EAGVTQSPTHLIKTRGQQATLRCSPISGHTSVYWYQQALGLGLQFLLWYDEGEERNRGNFPPRFSGRQFPNYSSELNVNALELEDSALYLCASSLGGGTEAFFGQGTRLTVV.

The V call is TRBV5-5, the J call TRBJ1-5, with D maybe TRBD1 (5 bases). Germline loops: CDR1 SGHKS, CDR2 YYEKEE (reference sequence). Deletions cut 4 bases from V and 2 bases from J, with 16 bases between. This CDR3 contains 16 residues. This CDR3 reads CASSLIAGLGNQPQHF. The CDR3 nucleotides are TGTGCCAGCAGCCTTATAGCAGGGTTGGGCAATCAGCCCCAGCATTTT.

The chain carries TRBV5-6 and TRBJ2-5; TRBD2 matches 7 bases. The ends lost 6 bases at V and 4 bases at J; junction bases unmatched: 9. The CDR3 is 14 residues long. Germline V gives CDR1 SGHDT, CDR2 YYEEEE. CDR3 protein: CASTSWGGLETQYF. The DNA for the CDR3 is TGTGCCAGCACCTCTTGGGGGGGGTTAGAGACCCAGTACTTC.

The genes are TRBV30 and TRBJ2-7, with D unclear. V was trimmed by 1 base and J by 3 bases, leaving 4 bases between them. This CDR3 has 11 residues. Germline V gene sequence: CDR1 GTSNPN, CDR2 SVGIG (reference sequence). The DNA for the CDR3 is TGTGCCTGGAGTGCCGGCTACGAGCAGTACTTC. The encoded protein is CAWSAGYEQYF.

The V gene is TRBV7-6, the J gene TRBJ2-7, with D possibly matching TRBD1 (5 bases). Germline V gene lookup returns CDR1 SGHVS and CDR2 FNYEAQ. Trimming cost V 3 bases and J 3 bases, with 6 bases left between them. The CDR3 consists of 12 residues. The DNA for the CDR3 is TGTGCCAGCAGCTTGACAGACTACGAGCAGTACTTC. Translated, it gives CASSLTDYEQYF.

This clone was recorded once. The chain joins TRBV2 to TRBJ1-1; 7 positions match TRBD1. The V segment lost 4 bases and the J segment 4 bases; nucleotides outside the gene matches: 9. This CDR3 has 15 residues. Per germline, CDR1 SNHLY and CDR2 FYNNEI. The CDR3 DNA follows: TGTGCCAGCAGTGCGGGCAGGGGGGTGAGCACTGAAGCTTTCTTT. As protein: CASSAGRGVSTEAFF.

V gene TRBV2 combines with J gene TRBJ1-2; possibly TRBD1 for D (5 bases). The germline gives CDR1 SNHLY, CDR2 FYNNEI. V was clipped by 0 bases and J by 3 bases, with 14 bases between them. This CDR3 comprises 16 residues. The CDR3: CASSEALGALDYGYTF. The CDR3 DNA follows: TGTGCCAGCAGTGAAGCGCTAGGGGCGCTGGACTATGGCTACACCTTC.

V and J are TRBV9 and TRBJ1-2; TRBD1 matches at 10 bases. CDR1 is SGDLS and CDR2 is YYNGEE in the germline V gene. With 1 base clipped from V and 1 base from J, the junction kept 1 base outside the gene matches. This CDR3 comprises 15 residues. CDR3 protein: CASSVWDRGNYGYTF. The CDR3 coding sequence is TGTGCCAGCAGCGTATGGGACAGGGGTAACTATGGCTACACCTTC.

The chain uses TRBV7-9 and TRBJ1-1; 8 bases map to TRBD1. The CDR3 loop spans 12 amino acids. Germline CDR1 and CDR2: SEHNR and FQNEAQ (reference sequence). The ends lost 4 bases at V and 10 bases at J; junction bases unmatched: 5. The CDR3 DNA sequence: TGTGCCAGCAGCTCGAGACAGGGGAGAGCTTTCTTT. This codes for CASSSRQGRAFF.